This entry lists 25 T cell receptor beta chains sequenced from one sample in a study of T cell responses to AZD1222 COVID-19 vaccine. Sequencing used immunoSEQ multiplex PCR; TCRdb keeps in-frame clones, though not all of them. The table shows around 140,000 clones, with roughly 86% occurring only once. Sequencing used peripheral blood, obtained 28 days after the second AZD1222 dose. Every receptor here comes from an adult who received the AZD1222 COVID-19 vaccine.

The chain joins TRBV5-6 to TRBJ1-3; D not certain. Germline loops: CDR1 SGHDT, CDR2 YYEEEE. The CDR3 spans 14 residues. V was shortened by 2 bases and J by 4 bases, with 10 bases between the two germline ends. The CDR3 coding sequence is TGTGCCAGCAGCTTCGGGGTCACCGGAAACACCATATATTTT. Its translation is CASSFGVTGNTIYF.

The chain uses TRBV2 and TRBJ1-1, with D maybe TRBD1 (6 bases). The V gene lost 6 bases and the J gene lost 3 bases, with 14 bases spanning the gap. Germline V gene lookup returns CDR1 SNHLY and CDR2 FYNNEI. This CDR3 region has 14 residues. DNA of the CDR3: TGTGCCAGCAGGAACCTGGACAGAGACACTGAAGCTTTCTTT. This sequence encodes CASRNLDRDTEAFF.

The rearrangement joins TRBV5-1 to TRBJ2-3, with 11 bases aligning to TRBD2. The germline CDR1 and CDR2 sequences are SGHRS and YFSETQ. The CDR3 spans 17 residues. V lost 0 bases and J lost 8; bases outside the gene matches: 11. CDR3 sequence: CASSLAGVAGGPGTQYF. The CDR3 DNA is TGCGCCAGCAGCTTGGCCGGAGTAGCGGGGGGGCCAGGTACGCAGTATTTT.

V usage is TRBV14 and J usage is TRBJ2-5, with 9 bases fitting TRBD2. The germline CDR1 and CDR2 sequences are SGHDN and FVKESK. This CDR3 comprises 17 residues. The J segment lost 7 bases and the V segment lost 0 bases, leaving 12 bases of the junction unmatched. The CDR3 coding sequence is TGTGCCAGCAGCCAAGATCCCACTAGCGGGCCCTGGGGGACCCAGTACTTC. It specifies CASSQDPTSGPWGTQYF.

The chain employs TRBV5-1 and TRBJ1-1; D is unclear. The CDR3 contains 15 residues. Trimming left V 4 bases short and J 1 base short, with 14 bases between. Germline values: CDR1 SGHRS, CDR2 YFSETQ. The DNA of the CDR3 is TGCGCCAGCAGCGAAGCTAGACGGGCGAACACTGAAGCTTTCTTT. Protein: CASSEARRANTEAFF.

V gene TRBV6-5 combines with J gene TRBJ1-1, with D hard to call. Germline V CDR1 and CDR2: MNHEY, SVGAGI. With 5 bases removed from V and 0 bases from J, the gap between germline ends came to 7 bases. The CDR3 is made up of 13 amino acids. CDR3 bases: TGTGCCAGCAGTATACAGATGAACACTGAAGCTTTCTTT. Translated, it gives CASSIQMNTEAFF.

V is TRBV30 and J is TRBJ1-3; 10 bases match TRBD1. The CDR3 loop spans 16 amino acids. With 0 bases clipped from V and 4 bases from J, the junction kept 6 bases outside the gene matches. Germline CDR1 and CDR2: GTSNPN and SVGIG (reference sequence). The CDR3 spells CAWSVRDRGYGNTIYF. The CDR3 bases are TGTGCCTGGAGTGTACGGGACAGGGGCTACGGAAACACCATATATTTT.

The rearrangement links TRBV20-1 to TRBJ2-1, with TRBD2 matching 7 bases. The CDR3 runs 13 residues. Germline CDR1 reads DFQATT; CDR2 reads SNEGSKA (reference sequence). V lost 3 bases, J lost 7 bases, and 6 bases stayed unmatched. The CDR3 DNA sequence: TGCAGTGCTAGTGGCGGGAGCCTGAATGAGCAGTTCTTC. Protein sequence: CSASGGSLNEQFF.

The rearrangement uses TRBV11-2 and TRBJ2-7, with D maybe TRBD1 (6 bases). There are 14 residues in the CDR3. CDR1 is SGHAT, CDR2 FQNNGV, per germline. V shed 3 bases and J shed 3 bases, with 12 bases lying between them. For the CDR3, the DNA is TGTGCCAGCAGCTTCAGACAGGTTTTCTACGAGCAGTACTTC. Translated: CASSFRQVFYEQYF. Using reference TRBV11-2 and TRBJ2-7 for the parts outside the CDR3, the full variable domain is EAGVAQSPRYKIIEKRQSVAFWCNPISGHATLYWYQQILGQGPKLLIQFQNNGVVDDSQLPKDRFSAERLKGVDSTLKIQPAKLEDSAVYLCASSFRQVFYEQYFGPGTRLTVT.

The chain employs TRBV2 and TRBJ1-2, with D possibly TRBD1 on 5 matching bases. The CDR3 runs to 14 residues. The ends were cut back, 4 bases at V and 7 bases at J, with 16 bases in the middle. Germline V gives CDR1 SNHLY, CDR2 FYNNEI. The CDR3 sequence: CASSAEEGRGGYTF. CDR3 sequence (DNA): TGTGCCAGCAGTGCCGAAGAGGGGCGCGGTGGCTACACCTTC. Full variable domain (rest looked up from reference TRBV2 and TRBJ1-2): EPEVTQTPSHQVTQMGQEVILRCVPISNHLYFYWYRQILGQKVEFLVSFYNNEISEKSEIFDDQFSVERPDGSNFTLKIRSTKLEDSAMYFCASSAEEGRGGYTFGSGTRLTVV.

The chain is built from TRBV30 and TRBJ1-5, with TRBD1 as a possible D gene (5 bases). Trimming pared 4 bases from V and 0 bases from J, leaving 13 bases between. The CDR3 runs to 15 residues. Germline CDR1 and CDR2: GTSNPN and SVGIG (reference sequence). Here the CDR3 DNA reads TGTGCCTGGAACCAGGACACTCATAGCAATCAGCCCCAGCATTTT. Translation gives CAWNQDTHSNQPQHF.

This chain connects TRBV11-2 to TRBJ2-7; 9 positions agree with TRBD2. After removal of 7 bases from V and 4 bases from J, the junction contained 17 bases not matched to a gene. CDR3 length: 17 residues. From germline, CDR1 is SGHAT and CDR2 FQNNGV. CDR3 residues: CASTLGGGAGGWYEQYF. The DNA of the CDR3 is TGTGCCAGCACCCTGGGGGGGGGCGCGGGAGGGTGGTACGAGCAGTACTTC.

V and J are TRBV7-9 and TRBJ1-5; perhaps TRBD1 as D (5 bases). Germline CDR1 reads SEHNR; CDR2 reads FQNEAQ (reference sequence). V gave up 5 bases and J gave up 4 bases, with 12 bases separating them. The length of the CDR3 is 14 residues. In DNA form, the CDR3 reads TGTGCCAGCAGCCGGAAGGACACGAATCAGCCCCAGCATTTT. Its translation: CASSRKDTNQPQHF.

The CDR3 is CASLLAGGYETQYF. DNA for the CDR3: TGTGCCAGCCTCTTAGCGGGAGGGTATGAGACCCAGTACTTC. V usage is TRBV2 and J usage is TRBJ2-5, with TRBD2 matching over 11 bases. V shed 8 bases, J shed 5 bases, and the junction held 7 bases outside the gene matches. CDR1 is SNHLY, CDR2 FYNNEI, per germline. The CDR3 extends over 14 amino acids.

This clone was seen a few times. The V and J genes are TRBV30 and TRBJ1-2; 9 bases line up with TRBD1. Looked up from germline, CDR1 is GTSNPN and CDR2 is SVGIG (reference sequence). This CDR3 is built from 13 residues. The V segment lost 5 bases and the J segment 5 bases; nucleotides outside the gene matches: 6. CDR3 in DNA: TGTGCCTGGGGGACAGGGCGGCGGTATGGCTACACCTTC. Protein sequence: CAWGTGRRYGYTF.

The V call is TRBV5-4, the J call TRBJ1-1, with D unresolved. This CDR3 contains 14 residues. Trimming pared 1 base from V and 1 base from J, leaving 8 bases between. Germline lookup yields CDR1 SGHNT and CDR2 YYREEE (reference sequence). The chain's CDR3 is CASSLLGKNTEAFF. For the CDR3, the DNA is TGTGCCAGCAGCTTGTTAGGGAAGAACACTGAAGCTTTCTTT.

V is TRBV19 and J is TRBJ1-3, with D possibly being TRBD1 (6 bases). CDR1 is LNHDA, CDR2 SQIVND, per germline (reference sequence). The CDR3 contains 14 residues. Trimming pared 7 bases from V and 2 bases from J, leaving 12 bases between. The CDR3 protein is CASNPGEAGNTIYF. In DNA, the CDR3 is TGTGCCAGTAACCCAGGGGAGGCTGGAAACACCATATATTTT.

V usage is TRBV7-9 and J usage is TRBJ1-3; possible D gene TRBD1, 5 bases. The V gene lost 8 bases and the J gene lost 6 bases, with 14 bases spanning the gap. This CDR3 region has 13 residues. The germline V gene has CDR1 SEHNR and CDR2 FQNEAQ (reference sequence). Written as DNA, the CDR3 is TGTGCCAGCGGGGGACTGTCGGAAAACACCATATATTTT. Translation: CASGGLSENTIYF.

The chain joins TRBV28 to TRBJ2-7, with a possible D match to TRBD2 (6 bases). Trimming stripped 7 bases from V and 0 bases from J, with 16 bases between. CDR3 length equals 15 residues. Germline CDR1 and CDR2: MDHEN and SYDVKM. This chain's CDR3 is CASIKPGAGSYEQYF. The CDR3, as DNA: TGTGCCAGCATTAAACCGGGAGCCGGCTCCTACGAGCAGTACTTC.

This clone showed up just once. This chain connects TRBV5-1 to TRBJ1-3; D is unresolved. Germline CDR1 SGHRS, CDR2 YFSETQ. The CDR3 has 14 residues. V lost 1 base, J lost 0 bases, and 5 bases lay in between. CDR3 nucleotides: TGCGCCAGCAGCTTGAGCTTCTCTGGAAACACCATATATTTT. Encoded protein: CASSLSFSGNTIYF.

The chain recombines TRBV9 with TRBJ1-1, with unresolved D. This CDR3 has 14 amino acids. Trimming removed 6 bases from V and 6 bases from J, with 18 bases in between. CDR1 is SGDLS and CDR2 is YYNGEE in the germline V gene. The CDR3 reads CASTSGRVGSEAFF. The CDR3, as DNA: TGTGCCAGCACCTCGGGGAGGGTTGGGTCTGAAGCTTTCTTT.

This chain uses TRBV18 with TRBJ1-4; TRBD1 is a possible D gene (6 bases). Germline V CDR1 and CDR2: KGHSH, LQKENI. The CDR3 has 14 residues. Trimming shortened V by 5 bases and J by 7 bases, and 14 bases separated the two germline ends. CDR3 sequence reads: CASSLQGGGEKLFF. The CDR3 bases are TGTGCCAGCTCATTACAGGGTGGAGGTGAAAAACTGTTTTTT.

The table lists this clone with a few counts. The chain recombines TRBV27 with TRBJ2-1; D may be TRBD1 (6 bases). Deletions cut 3 bases from V and 9 bases from J, with 15 bases between. The germline V gene encodes CDR1 MNHEY and CDR2 SMNVEV (reference sequence). This CDR3 region has 14 residues. This CDR3 reads CASSFTGSSFEQFF. The CDR3 nucleotides read TGTGCCAGCAGTTTTACAGGGAGCTCGTTTGAGCAGTTCTTC.

The chain joins TRBV19 to TRBJ1-5; 7 positions match TRBD1. Germline V gene sequence: CDR1 LNHDA, CDR2 SQIVND (reference sequence). The CDR3 totals 16 residues. V was clipped by 4 bases and J by 2 bases; unmatched bases: 8. The CDR3 sequence: CASSNLQGFGNQPQHF. The CDR3 DNA sequence: TGTGCCAGTAGTAATCTACAGGGGTTCGGCAATCAGCCCCAGCATTTT.

The V gene is TRBV11-2, the J gene TRBJ1-2; D call uncertain. This CDR3 has 11 amino acids. V was shortened by 4 bases and J by 8 bases, with 8 bases between the two germline ends. Germline V gene data show CDR1 as SGHAT and CDR2 as FQNNGV. CDR3 region: CASSSPGGYTF. The DNA for the CDR3 is TGTGCCAGCAGCTCTCCTGGCGGCTACACCTTC.